A selection of T cell receptor beta chains follows, all from one sample in a study of T cell responses to AZD1222 COVID-19 vaccine. Profiling relied on immunoSEQ multiplex PCR, and the TCRdb table lists in-frame clones only, not all of them. The profile covers about 130,000 clones, with 70% to 90% appearing a single time and 1.5% to 2% taken by the ten largest. Here the sequenced sample was peripheral blood, taken on day 0 of AZD1222 vaccination. Source of these receptors: an adult in good health. Both conserved end residues are part of each CDR3. A D gene is named only where the DNA matches it firmly. Not every row has a clone size; where given, it reads once, few, many or a size class.

v_gene	abundance	j_gene	d_gene	CDR3nt	CDR3aa
TRBV15	-	TRBJ2-5	-	TGTGCCACCAGCAGAGATTCGGTGTCCGAGACTAGGTTCCCGGGAAGCCAGTACTTC	CATSRDSVSETRFPGSQYF
TRBV3-1/TRBV3-2	-	TRBJ2-5	TRBD1	TGTGCCAGCAGCCTGACAGGGGACAACAAAGAGACCCAGTACTTC	CASSLTGDNKETQYF
TRBV9	-	TRBJ1-5	-	TGTGCCAGCAGCGTAGGGGGGGAAACCAATCAGCCCCAGCATTTT	CASSVGGETNQPQHF
TRBV5-6	-	TRBJ2-1	-	TGTGCCAGCAGCTGGGGACAGGGTATTAGTAGCGGGAGTAATGAGCAGTTCTTC	CASSWGQGISSGSNEQFF
TRBV24-1	once	TRBJ1-4	TRBD1	TGTGCCACCAGTGAGGCGACAGGGGCCCCTGAAAAACTGTTTTTT	CATSEATGAPEKLFF
TRBV5-4	-	TRBJ1-2	-	TGTGCCAGCAGCTCCATCGACCAACTAGACGGCTACACCTTC	CASSSIDQLDGYTF
TRBV4-3	-	TRBJ1-6	-	TGCGCCAGCAGCCAAGATCAACCCGGGGGCGGTTCACCCCTCCACTTT	CASSQDQPGGGSPLHF
TRBV28	-	TRBJ2-7	-	TGTGCCAGCAGTCCAGGGGGGTCCACCTCCTACGAGCAGTACTTC	CASSPGGSTSYEQYF
TRBV3-1/TRBV3-2	-	TRBJ1-4	-	TGTGCCAGCAGCCACGTAGTGCGGGATGCAACTAATGAAAAACTGTTTTTT	CASSHVVRDATNEKLFF
TRBV25-1	-	TRBJ2-3	-	TGTGCCAGCAGTGACCCAGTCACAGATACGCAGTATTTT	CASSDPVTDTQYF
TRBV7-2	-	TRBJ1-3	-	TGTGCCAGCAGCTCCCGTGCAGAGCAGGTCACAGGAAACACCATATATTTT	CASSSRAEQVTGNTIYF
TRBV5-1	-	TRBJ2-7	-	TGCGCCAGCAGCTCGGAGGACGGGTACGAGCAGTACTTC	CASSSEDGYEQYF
TRBV27	-	TRBJ2-7	-	TGTGCCAGCAGTACCTCCTACGAGCAGTACTTC	CASSTSYEQYF
TRBV7-9	-	TRBJ2-1	TRBD2	TGTGCCAGCAGCTTACTAGCGGGGCCAGGTGAGCAGTTCTTC	CASSLLAGPGEQFF
TRBV27	-	TRBJ2-3	-	TGTGCCAGCAGTTTATCTTTCGGGAATACAGATACGCAGTATTTT	CASSLSFGNTDTQYF
TRBV10-3	-	TRBJ1-2	TRBD1	TGTGCCATCAGTGAAACGGGACAGTCTCATTGGGGCTACACCTTC	CAISETGQSHWGYTF
TRBV7-9	once	TRBJ1-2	-	TGTGCCAGCACCTCTCCCGGGGGAGGATATGGCTACACCTTC	CASTSPGGGYGYTF
TRBV11-2	-	TRBJ1-1	TRBD1	TGTGCCAGCAGCTTAGTTGGGAGGGGACAGCCCATTGGAACTTTCTTT	CASSLVGRGQPIGTFF
TRBV30	-	TRBJ1-1	-	TGTGCCTGGAGTGTACAGTCGGGGGGCGAAAACACTGAAGCTTTCTTT	CAWSVQSGGENTEAFF
TRBV28	-	TRBJ1-3	-	TGTGCCAGCAGTCCCACTAATCTATTGACCTCTGGAAACACCATATATTTT	CASSPTNLLTSGNTIYF
TRBV6-2/TRBV6-3	-	TRBJ1-2	-	TGTGCCAGCAGTTACGGGACCGATATGGATCGCTACACCTTC	CASSYGTDMDRYTF
TRBV28	few	TRBJ1-3	-	TGTGCCAGCAGTTTTCTGTCGGCCGAGCTGGGAGGAAACACCATATATTTT	CASSFLSAELGGNTIYF
TRBV5-5	-	TRBJ2-7	-	TGTGCCAGCAGCTTGGTGGCAGGGATAATCGAGCAGTACTTC	CASSLVAGIIEQYF
TRBV29-1	-	TRBJ1-4	TRBD1	TGCAGCGCAAACGACAGGGGACGTACTAATGAAAAACTGTTTTTT	CSANDRGRTNEKLFF
TRBV2	-	TRBJ1-5	TRBD1	TGTGCCAGCAGTGAAGCGCTTCGGGACAGAAATCAGCCCCAGCATTTT	CASSEALRDRNQPQHF